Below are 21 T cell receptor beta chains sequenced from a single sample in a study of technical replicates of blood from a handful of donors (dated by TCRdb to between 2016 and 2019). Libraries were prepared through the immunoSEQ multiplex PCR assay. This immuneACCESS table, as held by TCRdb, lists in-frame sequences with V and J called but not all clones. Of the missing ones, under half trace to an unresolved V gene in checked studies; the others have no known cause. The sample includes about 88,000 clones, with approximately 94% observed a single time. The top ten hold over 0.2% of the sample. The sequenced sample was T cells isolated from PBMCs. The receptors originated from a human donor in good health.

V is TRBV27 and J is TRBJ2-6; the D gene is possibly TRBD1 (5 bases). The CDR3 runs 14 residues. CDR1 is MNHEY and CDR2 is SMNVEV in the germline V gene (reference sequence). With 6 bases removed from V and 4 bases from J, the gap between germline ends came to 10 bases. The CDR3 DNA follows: TGTGCCAGCAGGTCAGGGTCAGGGGCCAACGTCCTGACTTTC. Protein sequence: CASRSGSGANVLTF.

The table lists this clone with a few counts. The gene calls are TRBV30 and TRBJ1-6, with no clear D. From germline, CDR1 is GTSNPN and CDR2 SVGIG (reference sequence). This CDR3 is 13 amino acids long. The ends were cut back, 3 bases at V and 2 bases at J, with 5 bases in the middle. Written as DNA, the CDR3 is TGTGCCTGGAGGAGGGCCTATAATTCACCCCTCCACTTT. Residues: CAWRRAYNSPLHF.

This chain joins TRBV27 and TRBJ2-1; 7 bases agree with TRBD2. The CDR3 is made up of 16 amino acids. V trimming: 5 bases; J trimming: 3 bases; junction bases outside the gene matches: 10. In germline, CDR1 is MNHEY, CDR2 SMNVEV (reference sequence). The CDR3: CASSATGTIIYNEQFF. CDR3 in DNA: TGTGCCAGCAGTGCGACCGGGACTATCATCTACAATGAGCAGTTCTTC.

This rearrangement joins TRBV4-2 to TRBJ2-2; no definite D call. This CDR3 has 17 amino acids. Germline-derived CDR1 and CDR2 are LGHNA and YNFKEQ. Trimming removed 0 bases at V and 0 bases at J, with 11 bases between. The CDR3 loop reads CASSQEPQRTNTGELFF. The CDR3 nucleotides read TGTGCCAGCAGCCAAGAACCGCAGCGAACGAACACCGGGGAGCTGTTTTTT.

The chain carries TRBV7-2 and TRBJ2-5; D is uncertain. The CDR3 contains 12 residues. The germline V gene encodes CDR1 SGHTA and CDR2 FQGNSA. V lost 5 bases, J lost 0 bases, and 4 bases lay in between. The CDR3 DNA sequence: TGTGCCAGCAGCCATTACCAAGAGACCCAGTACTTC. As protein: CASSHYQETQYF. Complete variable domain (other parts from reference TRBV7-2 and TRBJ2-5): GAGVSQSPSNKVTEKGKDVELRCDPISGHTALYWYRQSLGQGLEFLIYFQGNSAPDKSGLPSDRFSAERTGGSVSTLTIQRTQQEDSAVYLCASSHYQETQYFGPGTRLLVL.

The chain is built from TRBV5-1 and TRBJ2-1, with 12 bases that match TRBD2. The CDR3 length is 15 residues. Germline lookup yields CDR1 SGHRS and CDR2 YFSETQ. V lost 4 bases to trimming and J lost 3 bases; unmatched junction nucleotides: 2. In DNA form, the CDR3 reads TGCGCCAGCAGCCGGGGACTAGCGGGCTACAATGAGCAGTTCTTC. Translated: CASSRGLAGYNEQFF. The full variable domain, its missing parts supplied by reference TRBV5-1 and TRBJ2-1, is KAGVTQTPRYLIKTRGQQVTLSCSPISGHRSVSWYQQTPGQGLQFLFEYFSETQRNKGNFPGRFSGRQFSNSRSEMNVSTLELGDSALYLCASSRGLAGYNEQFFGPGTRLTVL.

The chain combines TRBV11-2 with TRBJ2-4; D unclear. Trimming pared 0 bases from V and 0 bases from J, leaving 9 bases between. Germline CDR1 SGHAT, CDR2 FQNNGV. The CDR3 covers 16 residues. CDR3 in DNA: TGTGCCAGCAGCTTAGAATTTTCCTTAGCCAAAAACATTCAGTACTTC. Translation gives CASSLEFSLAKNIQYF.

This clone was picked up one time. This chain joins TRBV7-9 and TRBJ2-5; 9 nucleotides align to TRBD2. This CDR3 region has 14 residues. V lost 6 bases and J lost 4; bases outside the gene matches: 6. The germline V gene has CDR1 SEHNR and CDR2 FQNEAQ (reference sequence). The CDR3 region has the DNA TGTGCCAGCAGGGCCTCAGCGGGGGGAGAGACCCAGTACTTC. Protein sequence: CASRASAGGETQYF.

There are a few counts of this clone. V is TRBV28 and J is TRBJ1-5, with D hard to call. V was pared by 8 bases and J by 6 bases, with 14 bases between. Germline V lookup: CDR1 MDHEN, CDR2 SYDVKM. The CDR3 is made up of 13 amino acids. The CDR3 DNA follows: TGTGCCAGCTATAGCCTCGTGGGTCAGCCCCAGCATTTT. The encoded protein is CASYSLVGQPQHF.

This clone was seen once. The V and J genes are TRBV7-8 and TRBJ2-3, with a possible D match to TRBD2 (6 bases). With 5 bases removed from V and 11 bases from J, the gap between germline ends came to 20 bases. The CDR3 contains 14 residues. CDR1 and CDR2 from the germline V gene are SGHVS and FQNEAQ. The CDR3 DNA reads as TGTGCCAGCAGCGCGGGACTTCCTACTAGTGAGCAGTATTTT. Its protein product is CASSAGLPTSEQYF. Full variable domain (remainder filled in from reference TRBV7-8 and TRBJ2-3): GAGVSQSPRYKVAKRGQDVALRCDPISGHVSLFWYQQALGQGPEFLTYFQNEAQLDKSGLPSDRFFAERPEGSVSTLKIQRTQQEDSAVYLCASSAGLPTSEQYFGPGTRLTVL.

In DNA form, the CDR3 reads TGTGCCAGCAGCGCCGCCGCGGGGGGGCCGCTTACCGGGGAGCTGTTTTTT. It specifies CASSAAAGGPLTGELFF. This rearrangement joins TRBV9 to TRBJ2-2, with TRBD2 matching 9 bases. CDR1 and CDR2 from the germline V gene are SGDLS and YYNGEE. CDR3 length: 17 residues. V was clipped by 3 bases and J by 5 bases; unmatched bases: 11.

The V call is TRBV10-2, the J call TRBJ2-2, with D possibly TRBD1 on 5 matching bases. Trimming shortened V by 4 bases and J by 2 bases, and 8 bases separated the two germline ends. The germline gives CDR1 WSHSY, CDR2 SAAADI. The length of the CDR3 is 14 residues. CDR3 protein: CASSVQGNTGELFF. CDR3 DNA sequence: TGCGCCAGCAGTGTGCAGGGAAACACCGGGGAGCTGTTTTTT.

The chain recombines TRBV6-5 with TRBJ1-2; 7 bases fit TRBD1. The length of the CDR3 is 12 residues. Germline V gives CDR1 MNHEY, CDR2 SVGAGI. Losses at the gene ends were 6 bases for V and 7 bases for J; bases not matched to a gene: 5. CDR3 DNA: TGTGCCAGCAGCAAGGACAGGACTGGCTACACCTTC. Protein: CASSKDRTGYTF.

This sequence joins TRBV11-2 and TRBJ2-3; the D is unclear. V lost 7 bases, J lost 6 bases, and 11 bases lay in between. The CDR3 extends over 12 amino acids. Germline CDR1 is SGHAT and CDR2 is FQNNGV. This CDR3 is CASTPNMDTQYF. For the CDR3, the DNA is TGTGCCAGCACCCCAAACATGGATACGCAGTATTTT. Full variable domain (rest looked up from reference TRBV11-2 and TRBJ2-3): EAGVAQSPRYKIIEKRQSVAFWCNPISGHATLYWYQQILGQGPKLLIQFQNNGVVDDSQLPKDRFSAERLKGVDSTLKIQPAKLEDSAVYLCASTPNMDTQYFGPGTRLTVL.

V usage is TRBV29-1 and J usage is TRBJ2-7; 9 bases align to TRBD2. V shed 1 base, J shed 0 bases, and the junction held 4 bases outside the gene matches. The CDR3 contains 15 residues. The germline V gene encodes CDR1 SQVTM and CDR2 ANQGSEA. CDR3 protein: CSVEGGRASSYEQYF. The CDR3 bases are TGCAGCGTTGAAGGCGGGAGGGCCTCCTCCTACGAGCAGTACTTC.

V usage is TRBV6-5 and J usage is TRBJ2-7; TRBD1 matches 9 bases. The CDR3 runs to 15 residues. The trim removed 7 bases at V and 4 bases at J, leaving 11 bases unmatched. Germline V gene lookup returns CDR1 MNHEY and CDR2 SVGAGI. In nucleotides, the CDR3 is TGTGCCAGCACCGTTTCCGGGACAGGGCGATACGAGCAGTACTTC. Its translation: CASTVSGTGRYEQYF.

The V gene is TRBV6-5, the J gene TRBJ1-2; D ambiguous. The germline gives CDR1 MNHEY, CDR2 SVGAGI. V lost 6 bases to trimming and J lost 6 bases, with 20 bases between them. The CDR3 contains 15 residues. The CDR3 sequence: CASSKGPGANHGYTF. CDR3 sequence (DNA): TGTGCCAGCAGCAAAGGTCCAGGCGCGAATCATGGCTACACCTTC.

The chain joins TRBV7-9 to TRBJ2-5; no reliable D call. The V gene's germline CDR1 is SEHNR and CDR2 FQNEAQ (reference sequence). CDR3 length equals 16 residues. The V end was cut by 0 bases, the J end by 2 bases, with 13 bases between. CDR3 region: CASSLAWRMGQETQYF. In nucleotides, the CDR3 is TGTGCCAGCAGCTTAGCGTGGCGGATGGGTCAAGAGACCCAGTACTTC.

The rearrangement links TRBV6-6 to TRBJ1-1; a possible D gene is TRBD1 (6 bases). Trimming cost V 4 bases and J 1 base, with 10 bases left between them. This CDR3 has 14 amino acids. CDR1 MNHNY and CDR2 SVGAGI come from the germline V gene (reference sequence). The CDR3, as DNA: TGTGCCAGCAGTTTCCAGACAGGGAACACTGAAGCTTTCTTT. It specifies CASSFQTGNTEAFF.

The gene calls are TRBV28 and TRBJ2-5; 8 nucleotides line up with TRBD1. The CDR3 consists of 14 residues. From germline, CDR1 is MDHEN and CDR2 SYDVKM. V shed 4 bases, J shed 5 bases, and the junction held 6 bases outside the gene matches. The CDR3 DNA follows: TGTGCCAGCAGTTCCGGACAGGGCGGGGAGACCCAGTACTTC. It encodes CASSSGQGGETQYF.

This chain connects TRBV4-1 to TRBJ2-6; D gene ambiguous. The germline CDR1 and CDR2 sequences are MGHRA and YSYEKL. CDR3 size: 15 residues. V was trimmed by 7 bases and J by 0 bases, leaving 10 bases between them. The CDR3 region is CASKSPVSGANVLTF. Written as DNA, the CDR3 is TGCGCCAGCAAATCGCCAGTCTCTGGGGCCAACGTCCTGACTTTC.